The source of this T cell receptor (beta chain) is a study of blood T cells in healthy people across ages. The germline CDR1 and CDR2 sequences are SEHNR and FQNEAQ (reference sequence). The ends were cut back, 1 base at V and 2 bases at J, with 11 bases in the middle. The CDR3 totals 15 residues. For the second PCR, which ran for roughly 6 to 12 cycles, a sample-barcoded 5' primer and a J-beta primer mix were used. Each cDNA was tagged by a template-switch adaptor containing 12 random nucleotides. TCRdb processed the 5' RACE reads anew with MiXCR; each CDR3 protein has one entry. Of nearly 1 million distinct CDR3 sequences listed, roughly 51% are singletons. This clonotype was counted once. Its specificity is not known. Study-wide results and caveats: Age advanced and TCR beta diversity per million T cells fell, roughly linearly.

The TCR comes from a woman between 55 and 75 years old in good health. Sequencing was carried out using blood. The chain joins TRBV7-9 to TRBJ1-2; D is perhaps TRBD1 (5 bases). CDR3 DNA sequence: TGTGCCAGCAGCTTAGGAACAGGAAGAAACTATGGCTACACCTTC. It codes for CASSLGTGRNYGYTF.